This note documents a single TCR beta chain sequence. Its antigen remains unidentified. No base quality values were provided; no much bigger clone lies one nucleotide off. This record comes from a study of beta chain features in type 1 diabetes (dated by TCRdb to between 2018 and 2020). At the level of the whole study: Mean age, gender distribution, total cell number and subset yield did not differ between patients and healthy donors. In the study, recently diagnosed type 1 diabetes patients and matched healthy donors were compared on the TCRB repertoires of their sorted circulating CD4+ T cell subsets. Regulatory and stem cell-like memory subsets were isolated from only 8 patients and roughly eight healthy donors, whereas naive and central memory subsets came from all 28 donors. A total of roughly 110 million sorted cells were examined across all samples, and the number of cells per subset was strongly correlated with RNA yield.

A single peripheral blood draw of approximately 110 mL on average was collected from each donor into heparinised tubes. Naive, central memory, regulatory and stem cell-like memory CD4+ T cells were sorted on a BD FACSAria II using a panel including CD45RO, CCR7, CD25, CD127, CD95 and CD27. Purity was above 98% for every sorted population. PBMCs were separated immediately by Lymphoprep density gradient centrifugation and were stained directly, without being cultured. To minimize batch effects, samples were stained and sorted in pairs, one healthy donor with one patient per experiment. Overall results and qualifications from the work: PCR might favor shorter templates, but patient and control samples were amplified and corrected together, so any skew would affect both groups equally. Because the HLA sub-analyses included only small numbers of individuals, any influence of HLA type on TCRB rearrangement was left unresolved. A moderate but significant shortening of TCRB CDR3 length was observed in type 1 diabetes patients in all four CD4+ subsets. Because cDNA was sequenced instead of genomic DNA, activated cells with high expression could be over-represented, although the groups did not differ in activation or CD3 levels. The naive, central memory and regulatory TCRB repertoires appeared to resemble one another more closely among patients than among healthy donors. Fewer insertions and more nucleotide deletions at VDJ recombination sites were observed in patients with type 1 diabetes, implying thymic rearrangement abnormalities.

CDR1 and CDR2 are read off the germline V gene as LGHNA and YSLEER. The CDR3 holds 14 amino acids from the cysteine to the phenylalanine. Just the 42-base CDR3 DNA is kept, in frame starting at base 1. V drops 4 bases and J drops 0 bases, leaving 9 bases in between. All of the isolated RNA was reverse transcribed with the High Capacity cDNA Reverse Transcription Kit, so expressed TCRB transcripts were sequenced. Deep immunoSEQ sequencing was applied to naive, central memory and regulatory T cell samples, giving an average of about 3.4 million total reads per sample. After sorted cells were lysed in RLT buffer, RNA was extracted with DNase-treated RNeasy Micro or Mini kits, with the choice depending on cell number. To prevent cross-contamination, each cell subset was processed individually, whereas patient and healthy donor samples were processed jointly. TCRB sequences were amplified from cDNA with the immunoSEQ multiplex PCR, producing 87-bp fragments spanning the CDR3 region. Sequencing of the amplicons was done on the Illumina HiSeq platform. Turning to the authors' computational methods: PCR bias was computationally corrected using synthetic template baselines, reads within Hamming distance 2 were collapsed, and singletons that could not be merged were discarded. By aligning reads against IMGT, V, D and J genes, CDR3 length, and insertions or deletions at six rearrangement sites were assigned. Clonotype counts were normalized to sorted cell number within each subset before computing true diversity and Gini coefficients with the tcR R package. The overlap coefficient, calculated on TCRB nucleotide sequences, was used to quantify repertoire sharing. TCRdb retrieved this table from immuneACCESS and kept in-frame rearrangements only. Not all clones are present; in checked studies, unresolved V genes account for under half, and no reason is known for the remainder. D and trimming come from the DNA, and the V and J calls and clone size come from that table. The sample profile shows around 56,000 clones; under 60% of them were found once. The ten most abundant clones make up 2.6% of the sample.

This clonotype was obtained from a woman in her thirties or forties with type 1 diabetes. The sequencing sample was made of Tregs from blood. In the paper's terms, the cell subset or site label means: regulatory CD4+ T cells. The chain employs TRBV4-3 and TRBJ1-2, with the D gene not clear enough to name. The CDR3 protein is CASSLAGPNYGYTF. The base sequence is TGCGCCAGCAGCCTCGCAGGCCCTAACTATGGCTACACCTTC.